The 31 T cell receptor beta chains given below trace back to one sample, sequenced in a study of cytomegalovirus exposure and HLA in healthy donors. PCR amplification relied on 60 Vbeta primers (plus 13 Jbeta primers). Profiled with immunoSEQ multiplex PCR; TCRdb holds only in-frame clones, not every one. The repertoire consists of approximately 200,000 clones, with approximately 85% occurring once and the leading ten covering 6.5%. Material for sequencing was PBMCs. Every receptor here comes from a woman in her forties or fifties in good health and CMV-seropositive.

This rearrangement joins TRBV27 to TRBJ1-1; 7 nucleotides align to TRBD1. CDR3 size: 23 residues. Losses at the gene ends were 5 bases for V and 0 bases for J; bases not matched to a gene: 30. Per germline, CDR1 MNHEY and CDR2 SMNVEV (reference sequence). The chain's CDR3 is CASSLYPPRQGAYPHIMNTEAFF. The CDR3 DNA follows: TGTGCCAGCAGTCTCTACCCCCCTCGACAGGGCGCATATCCTCACATTATGAACACTGAAGCTTTCTTT.

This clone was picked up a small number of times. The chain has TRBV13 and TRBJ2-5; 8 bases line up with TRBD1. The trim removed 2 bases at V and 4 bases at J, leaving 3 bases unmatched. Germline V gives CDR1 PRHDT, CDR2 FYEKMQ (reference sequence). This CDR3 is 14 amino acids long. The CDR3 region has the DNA TGTGCCAGCAGCTTATCGACAGGGGTAGAGACCCAGTACTTC. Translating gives CASSLSTGVETQYF.

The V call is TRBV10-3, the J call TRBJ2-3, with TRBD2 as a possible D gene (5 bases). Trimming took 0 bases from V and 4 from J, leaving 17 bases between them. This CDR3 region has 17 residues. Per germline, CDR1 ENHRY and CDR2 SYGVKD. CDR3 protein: CAISESRGRSGADTQYF. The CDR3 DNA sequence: TGTGCCATCAGTGAGTCCCGCGGACGAAGCGGTGCAGATACGCAGTATTTT.

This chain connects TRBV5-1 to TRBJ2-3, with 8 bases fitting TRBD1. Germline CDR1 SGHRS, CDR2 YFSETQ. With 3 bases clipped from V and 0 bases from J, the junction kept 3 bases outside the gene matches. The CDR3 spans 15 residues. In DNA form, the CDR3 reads TGCGCCAGCAGCTCCAGGGGGCAGAGCACAGATACGCAGTATTTT. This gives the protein CASSSRGQSTDTQYF.

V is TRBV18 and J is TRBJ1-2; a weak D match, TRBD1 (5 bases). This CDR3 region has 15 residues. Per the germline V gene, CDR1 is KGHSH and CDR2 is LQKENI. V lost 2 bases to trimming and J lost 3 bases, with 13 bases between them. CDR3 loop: CASSPSIGEYYGYTF. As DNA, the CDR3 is TGTGCCAGCTCACCATCAATAGGGGAATACTATGGCTACACCTTC.

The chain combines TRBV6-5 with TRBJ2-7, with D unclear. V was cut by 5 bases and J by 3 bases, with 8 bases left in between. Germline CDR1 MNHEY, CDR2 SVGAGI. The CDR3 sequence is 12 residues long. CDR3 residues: CASSRTFYEQYF. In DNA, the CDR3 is TGTGCCAGCAGTCGAACTTTCTACGAGCAGTACTTC.

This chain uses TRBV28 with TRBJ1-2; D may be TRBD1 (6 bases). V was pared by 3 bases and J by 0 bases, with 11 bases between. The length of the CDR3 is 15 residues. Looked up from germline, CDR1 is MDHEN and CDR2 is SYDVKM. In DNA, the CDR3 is TGTGCCAGCAGTTTGGGGGCCGGAGCTAACTATGGCTACACCTTC. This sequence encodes CASSLGAGANYGYTF.

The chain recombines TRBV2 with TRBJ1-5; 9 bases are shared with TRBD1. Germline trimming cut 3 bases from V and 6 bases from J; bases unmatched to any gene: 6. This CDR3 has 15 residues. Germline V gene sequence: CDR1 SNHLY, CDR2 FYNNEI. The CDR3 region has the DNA TGTGCCAGCAGTGACATTGGACAGGGGAGTCAGCCCCAGCATTTT. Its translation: CASSDIGQGSQPQHF.

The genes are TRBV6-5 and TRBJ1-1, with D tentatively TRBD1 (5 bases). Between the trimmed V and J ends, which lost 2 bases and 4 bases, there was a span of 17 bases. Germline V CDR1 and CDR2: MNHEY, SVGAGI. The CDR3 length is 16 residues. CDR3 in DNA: TGTGCCAGCAGTTACGGATCGGGGGTGGTACTCACTGAAGCTTTCTTT. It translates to CASSYGSGVVLTEAFF.

CDR3 amino acids: CASSLDTGSYNEQFF. The DNA of the CDR3 is TGCGCCAGCAGCTTGGATACGGGGTCCTACAATGAGCAGTTCTTC. This chain links TRBV5-1 with TRBJ2-1; possible D gene TRBD2, 5 bases. This CDR3 contains 15 residues. The germline V gene has CDR1 SGHRS and CDR2 YFSETQ. With 0 bases removed from V and 1 base from J, the gap between germline ends came to 8 bases.

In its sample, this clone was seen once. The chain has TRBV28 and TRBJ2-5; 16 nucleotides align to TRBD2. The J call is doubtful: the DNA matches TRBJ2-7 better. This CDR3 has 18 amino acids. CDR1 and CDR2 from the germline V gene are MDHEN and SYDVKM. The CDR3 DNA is TGTGCCAGCAGACCCGGGACTAGCGGGAGGGCCGGGTCCTACGAGCAGTACTTC. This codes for CASRPGTSGRAGSYEQYF.

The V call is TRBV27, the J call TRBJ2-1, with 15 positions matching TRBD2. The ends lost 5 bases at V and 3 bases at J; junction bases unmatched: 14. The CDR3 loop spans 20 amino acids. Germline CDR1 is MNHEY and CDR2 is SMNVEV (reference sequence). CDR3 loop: CASSPSPRTSGRASYNEQFF. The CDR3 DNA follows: TGTGCCAGCAGTCCCAGCCCTCGGACTAGCGGGAGGGCTAGCTACAATGAGCAGTTCTTC.

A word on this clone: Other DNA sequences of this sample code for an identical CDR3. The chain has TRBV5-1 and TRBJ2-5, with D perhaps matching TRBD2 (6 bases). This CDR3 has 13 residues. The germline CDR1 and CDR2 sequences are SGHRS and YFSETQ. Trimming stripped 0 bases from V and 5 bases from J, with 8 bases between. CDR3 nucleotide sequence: TGCGCCAGCAGCTTGGGGGGAGGCGAGACCCAGTACTTC. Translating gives CASSLGGGETQYF.

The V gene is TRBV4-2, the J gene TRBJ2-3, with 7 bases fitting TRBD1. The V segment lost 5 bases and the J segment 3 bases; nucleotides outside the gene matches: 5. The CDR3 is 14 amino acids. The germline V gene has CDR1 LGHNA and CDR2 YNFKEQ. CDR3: CASSRQGLTDTQYF. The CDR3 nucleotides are TGTGCCAGCAGCAGACAGGGTCTGACAGATACGCAGTATTTT.

The CDR3 reads CASSLGPGEKLFF. CDR3 in DNA: TGCGCCAGCAGCCTCGGACCGGGGGAAAAACTGTTTTTT. The chain couples TRBV4-1 to TRBJ1-4, with D unresolved. Germline assignment: CDR1 MGHRA and CDR2 YSYEKL. This CDR3 is built from 13 residues. V was clipped by 4 bases and J by 8 bases, with 11 bases between them.

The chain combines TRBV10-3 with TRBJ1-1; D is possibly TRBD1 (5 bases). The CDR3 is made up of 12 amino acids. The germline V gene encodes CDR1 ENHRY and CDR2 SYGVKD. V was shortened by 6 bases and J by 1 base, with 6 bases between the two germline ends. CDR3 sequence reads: CAISQGNTEAFF. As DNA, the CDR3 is TGTGCCATCAGCCAGGGGAACACTGAAGCTTTCTTT.

The CDR3 region has the DNA TGTGCCTCCCTGAGGGCAGAAAGAAATTCACCCCTCCACTTT. It codes for CASLRAERNSPLHF. V and J are TRBV30 and TRBJ1-6, with D unresolved. The CDR3 is 14 residues long. Germline V CDR1 and CDR2: GTSNPN, SVGIG (reference sequence). The germline V and J ends were trimmed by 7 bases and 7 bases, with 17 bases remaining between them.

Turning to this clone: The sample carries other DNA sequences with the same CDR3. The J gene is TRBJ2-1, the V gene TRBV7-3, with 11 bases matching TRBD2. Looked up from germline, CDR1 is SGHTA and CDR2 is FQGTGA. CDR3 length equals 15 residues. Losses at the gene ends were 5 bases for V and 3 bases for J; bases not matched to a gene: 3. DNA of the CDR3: TGTGCCAGCAGCCTCGGACTAGCGGGCTACAATGAGCAGTTCTTC. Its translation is CASSLGLAGYNEQFF.

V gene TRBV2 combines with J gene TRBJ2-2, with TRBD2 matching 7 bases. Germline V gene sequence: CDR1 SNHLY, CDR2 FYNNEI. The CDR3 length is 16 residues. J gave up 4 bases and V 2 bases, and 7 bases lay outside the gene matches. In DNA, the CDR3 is TGTGCCAGCAGTGAATGGCGGGGGTCTAGCACCGGGGAGCTGTTTTTT. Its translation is CASSEWRGSSTGELFF.

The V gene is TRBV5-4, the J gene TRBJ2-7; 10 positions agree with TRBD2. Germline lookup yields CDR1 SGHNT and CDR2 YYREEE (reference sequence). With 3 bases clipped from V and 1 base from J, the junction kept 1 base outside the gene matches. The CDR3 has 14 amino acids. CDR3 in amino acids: CASSSTSGSYEQYF. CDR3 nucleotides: TGTGCCAGCAGCTCGACTAGCGGGTCCTACGAGCAGTACTTC.

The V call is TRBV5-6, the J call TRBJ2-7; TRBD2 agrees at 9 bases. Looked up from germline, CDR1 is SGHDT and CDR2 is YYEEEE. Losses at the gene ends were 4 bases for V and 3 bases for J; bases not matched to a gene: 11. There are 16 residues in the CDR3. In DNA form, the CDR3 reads TGTGCCAGCAGCACTGGCCCCGGGACTAGCCTCTACGAGCAGTACTTC. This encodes CASSTGPGTSLYEQYF.

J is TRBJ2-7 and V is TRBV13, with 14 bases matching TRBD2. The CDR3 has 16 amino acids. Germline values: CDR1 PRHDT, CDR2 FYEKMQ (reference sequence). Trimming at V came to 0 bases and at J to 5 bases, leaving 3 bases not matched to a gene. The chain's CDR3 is CASSLGGLAGADEQYF. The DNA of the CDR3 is TGTGCCAGCAGCTTAGGGGGACTAGCGGGAGCGGACGAGCAGTACTTC.

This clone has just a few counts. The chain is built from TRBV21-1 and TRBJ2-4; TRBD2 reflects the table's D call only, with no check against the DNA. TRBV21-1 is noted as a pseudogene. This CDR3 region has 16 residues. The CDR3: CASGGGTGSAKNIQYF. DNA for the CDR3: TGTGCCAGCGGGGGGGGAACAGGGTCAGCCAAAAACATTCAGTACTTC.

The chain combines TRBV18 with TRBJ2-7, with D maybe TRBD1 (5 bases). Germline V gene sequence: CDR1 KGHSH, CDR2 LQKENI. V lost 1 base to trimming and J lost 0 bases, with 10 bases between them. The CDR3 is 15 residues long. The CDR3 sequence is CASSPRQTTSYEQYF. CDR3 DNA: TGTGCCAGCTCACCACGACAGACGACCTCCTACGAGCAGTACTTC. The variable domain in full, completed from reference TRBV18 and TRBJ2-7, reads NAGVMQNPRHLVRRRGQEARLRCSPMKGHSHVYWYRQLPEEGLKFMVYLQKENIIDESGMPKERFSAEFPKEGPSILRIQQVVRGDSAAYFCASSPRQTTSYEQYFGPGTRLTVT.

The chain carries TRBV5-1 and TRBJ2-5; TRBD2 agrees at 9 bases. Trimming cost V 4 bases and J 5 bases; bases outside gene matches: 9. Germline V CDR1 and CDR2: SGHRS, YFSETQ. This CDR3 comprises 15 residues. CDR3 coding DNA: TGCGCCAGCAGCCTGACCGGGACTAGCCAGGAGACCCAGTACTTC. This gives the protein CASSLTGTSQETQYF. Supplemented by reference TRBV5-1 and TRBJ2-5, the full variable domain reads KAGVTQTPRYLIKTRGQQVTLSCSPISGHRSVSWYQQTPGQGLQFLFEYFSETQRNKGNFPGRFSGRQFSNSRSEMNVSTLELGDSALYLCASSLTGTSQETQYFGPGTRLLVL.

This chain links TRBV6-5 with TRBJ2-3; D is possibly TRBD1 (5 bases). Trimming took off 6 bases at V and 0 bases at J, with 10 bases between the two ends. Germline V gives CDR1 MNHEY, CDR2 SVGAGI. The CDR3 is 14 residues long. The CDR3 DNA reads TGTGCCAGCAGCCGACAGATTAGCACAGATACGCAGTATTTT. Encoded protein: CASSRQISTDTQYF.

The CDR3 reads CASSLNRVNEQYF. The CDR3 DNA follows: TGTGCCAGCAGCTTAAACAGGGTGAATGAGCAGTACTTC. The chain has TRBV11-1 and TRBJ2-7; perhaps TRBD1 as D (6 bases). This CDR3 is built from 13 residues. Germline V gene sequence: CDR1 SGHAT, CDR2 FQDESV (reference sequence). Trimming took 2 bases from V and 7 from J, leaving 12 bases between them. Variable domain in full (rest from reference TRBV11-1 and TRBJ2-7): EAEVAQSPRYKITEKSQAVAFWCDPISGHATLYWYRQILGQGPELLVQFQDESVVDDSQLPKDRFSAERLKGVDSTLKIQPAELGDSAMYLCASSLNRVNEQYFGPGTRLTVT.

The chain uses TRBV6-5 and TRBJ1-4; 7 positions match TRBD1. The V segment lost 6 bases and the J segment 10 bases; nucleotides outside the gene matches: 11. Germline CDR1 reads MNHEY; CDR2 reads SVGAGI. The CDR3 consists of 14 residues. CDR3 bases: TGTGCCAGCAGAAACACCGGGACAGTTGGAAAACTGTTTTTT. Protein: CASRNTGTVGKLFF.

CDR3 sequence reads: CASSSRQGWGYTF. For the CDR3, the DNA is TGTGCCAGCAGCTCCCGACAGGGGTGGGGCTACACCTTC. The J gene is TRBJ1-2, the V gene TRBV7-2, with 8 bases matching TRBD1. CDR1 and CDR2 (germline): SGHTA, FQGNSA. This CDR3 region has 13 residues. J gave up 8 bases and V 4 bases, and 6 bases lay outside the gene matches.

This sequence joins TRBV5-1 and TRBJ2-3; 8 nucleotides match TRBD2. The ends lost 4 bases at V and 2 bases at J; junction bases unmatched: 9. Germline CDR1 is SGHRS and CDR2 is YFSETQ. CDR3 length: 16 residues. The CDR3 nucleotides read TGCGCCAGCAGCGATCAAGGGACTAGAGTCACAGATACGCAGTATTTT. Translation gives CASSDQGTRVTDTQYF.

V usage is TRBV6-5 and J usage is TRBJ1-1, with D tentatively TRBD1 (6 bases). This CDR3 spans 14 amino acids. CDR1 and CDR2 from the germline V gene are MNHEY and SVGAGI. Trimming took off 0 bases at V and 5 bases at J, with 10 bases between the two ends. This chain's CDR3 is CASSYSGGRTEAFF. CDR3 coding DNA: TGTGCCAGCAGTTACTCAGGGGGAAGGACTGAAGCTTTCTTT.